The 14 T cell receptor beta chains in this list originate from one sample, sequenced in a study of cytomegalovirus exposure and HLA in healthy donors. With 60 Vbeta and 13 Jbeta primers, the PCR was carried out. Sequencing used immunoSEQ multiplex PCR; TCRdb keeps in-frame clones, though not all of them. The sample has 150,000 or so clones; approximately 84% are singletons. Sequenced input: PBMCs. The receptors originated from a man aged 30-40 years in good health and CMV-seropositive.

The CDR3 sequence is CATRDRGADTQYF. CDR3 nucleotide sequence: TGTGCCACCAGAGACAGGGGTGCAGATACGCAGTATTTT. The V call is TRBV15, the J call TRBJ2-3, with TRBD1 matching over 8 bases. V was clipped by 6 bases and J by 4 bases; unmatched bases: 3. Germline CDR1 LNHNV, CDR2 YYDKDF (reference sequence). This CDR3 is built from 13 residues.

In regard to this clone: An end of the junction differs from the germline gene, which may be a read error. The CDR3 DNA reads as TGTGCCAGCAGTTCCGGACAGGCCTACTCCCACGAGCAGTACTTC. Its protein is CASSSGQAYSHEQYF. V is TRBV6-5 and J is TRBJ2-7, with 7 bases aligning to TRBD1. CDR1 MNHEY and CDR2 SVGAGI come from the germline V gene. The CDR3 contains 15 residues.

This rearrangement joins TRBV7-9 to TRBJ1-1, with 8 bases matching TRBD1. Germline V CDR1 and CDR2: SEHNR, FQNEAQ (reference sequence). This CDR3 contains 15 residues. The V and J ends lost 6 bases and 0 bases, in that order; junction bases with no gene match: 6. The CDR3 is CASRSGQGLNTEAFF. CDR3 DNA: TGTGCCAGCAGGAGCGGACAGGGCCTGAACACTGAAGCTTTCTTT. Supplemented by reference TRBV7-9 and TRBJ1-1, the full variable domain reads DTGVSQNPRHKITKRGQNVTFRCDPISEHNRLYWYRQTLGQGPEFLTYFQNEAQLEKSRLLSDRFSAERPKGSFSTLEIQRTEQGDSAMYLCASRSGQGLNTEAFFGQGTRLTVV.

The rearrangement links TRBV5-1 to TRBJ1-1; D is perhaps TRBD1 (5 bases). V was trimmed by 0 bases and J by 4 bases, leaving 13 bases between them. Germline V gene sequence: CDR1 SGHRS, CDR2 YFSETQ. This CDR3 is built from 15 residues. The CDR3 region has the DNA TGCGCCAGCAGCTTGGATCAGGGATCCCCCACTGAAGCTTTCTTT. This translates into CASSLDQGSPTEAFF.

This clone was detected only a few times. The V gene is TRBV6-6, the J gene TRBJ2-5; D possibly corresponds to TRBD2 (6 bases). With 5 bases removed from V and 3 bases from J, the gap between germline ends came to 13 bases. The germline V gene encodes CDR1 MNHNY and CDR2 SVGAGI (reference sequence). This CDR3 spans 14 amino acids. The CDR3 region is CASSGGTAKETQYF. Here the CDR3 DNA reads TGTGCCAGCAGTGGCGGGACTGCTAAAGAGACCCAGTACTTC.

This chain connects TRBV27 to TRBJ2-7, with 10 nucleotides matching TRBD2. V lost 4 bases and J lost 6; bases outside the gene matches: 9. The CDR3 runs 15 residues. Germline CDR1 MNHEY, CDR2 SMNVEV (reference sequence). For the CDR3, the DNA is TGTGCCAGCAGTTCGAGGACTAGCGGCTCCCTCGAGCAGTACTTC. Amino acids: CASSSRTSGSLEQYF.

The V call is TRBV6-6, the J call TRBJ1-3; 7 nucleotides line up with TRBD1. This CDR3 is 16 amino acids long. Germline V lookup: CDR1 MNHNY, CDR2 SVGAGI (reference sequence). V lost 3 bases, J lost 0 bases, and 5 bases stayed unmatched. CDR3 sequence reads: CASSYQGDISGNTIYF. CDR3 DNA: TGTGCCAGCAGTTATCAGGGGGACATCTCTGGAAACACCATATATTTT.

The chain links TRBV28 to TRBJ1-5; possibly TRBD1 for D (6 bases). CDR3 length: 12 amino acids. With 5 bases removed from V and 9 bases from J, the gap between germline ends came to 11 bases. Germline CDR1 reads MDHEN; CDR2 reads SYDVKM. This CDR3 is CASSPGTRPQHF. As DNA, the CDR3 is TGTGCCAGCAGTCCCGGGACACGGCCCCAGCATTTT.

The chain has TRBV28 and TRBJ2-7; 12 nucleotides match TRBD1. The V segment lost 5 bases and the J segment 3 bases; nucleotides outside the gene matches: 8. In germline, CDR1 is MDHEN, CDR2 SYDVKM. This CDR3 region has 16 residues. This CDR3 is CASSPGTGGVVYEQYF. The CDR3 region has the DNA TGTGCCAGCAGTCCAGGGACAGGGGGCGTAGTCTACGAGCAGTACTTC.

This chain connects TRBV4-1 to TRBJ1-5; no clear D gene. The germline CDR1 and CDR2 sequences are MGHRA and YSYEKL. Trimming took 0 bases from V and 7 from J, leaving 19 bases between them. The CDR3 is 17 residues long. CDR3 nucleotide sequence: TGCGCCAGCAGCCAAGATCCCGCCGGCAGCCCAGGACAGCCCCAGCATTTT. Translation gives CASSQDPAGSPGQPQHF.

The table lists this clone with a count of one. V is TRBV21-1 and J is TRBJ2-7; the table's TRBD1 call for D was not verified on the DNA. TRBV21-1 is labeled a pseudogene. CDR3 length: 15 residues. This CDR3 is CASMVLPGHFSEQYF. The CDR3 nucleotides read TGTGCCAGCATGGTGCTCCCGGGACACTTCTCCGAGCAGTACTTC.

The chain has TRBV28 and TRBJ1-5; 8 bases align to TRBD1. Trimming removed 2 bases from V and 6 bases from J; junction bases left unmatched: 3. This CDR3 has 14 residues. Per germline, CDR1 MDHEN and CDR2 SYDVKM. CDR3 DNA: TGTGCCAGCAGTTTAGACGACAGGGGTCAGCCCCAGCATTTT. Translated, it gives CASSLDDRGQPQHF.

V gene TRBV11-1 combines with J gene TRBJ1-1; no firm D call. This CDR3 is 13 amino acids long. V dropped 3 bases and J dropped 7 bases, with 12 bases sitting between them. Germline lookup yields CDR1 SGHAT and CDR2 FQDESV (reference sequence). The CDR3 DNA is TGTGCCAGCAGCTTCGTTGATTTCGGTGAAGCTTTCTTT. It specifies CASSFVDFGEAFF.

The chain combines TRBV28 with TRBJ2-3; 9 nucleotides line up with TRBD1. Trimming removed 5 bases from V and 0 bases from J; junction bases left unmatched: 3. The CDR3 length is 15 residues. Germline V gene data show CDR1 as MDHEN and CDR2 as SYDVKM. The CDR3 sequence: CASSGTGTSTDTQYF. The CDR3 DNA reads as TGTGCCAGCAGTGGGACAGGGACTAGCACAGATACGCAGTATTTT.